Below, 3 T cell receptor beta chains from the same sample are listed, as sequenced in a study of graft-versus-host responses after intestinal transplantation. The method was immunoSEQ multiplex PCR; TCRdb's version includes in-frame clones alone and lacks a portion of them. The table lists more than 85,000 clones, around 90% of them singletons. No antigen has been identified for these receptors. The source material was unstimulated CD8+ T cells sorted from spleen or lymph node cells, sampled before transplant. All receptors derive from a human donor who was the organ donor for an intestinal transplant.

The chain combines TRBV5-4 with TRBJ2-1; D is unresolved. CDR1 is SGHNT and CDR2 is YYREEE in the germline V gene (reference sequence). The CDR3 is made up of 12 amino acids. V was cut by 1 base and J by 8 bases, with 7 bases left in between. The DNA for the CDR3 is TGTGCCAGCAGCTTGTGGAGTGATGAGCAGTTCTTC. This translates into CASSLWSDEQFF.

The chain joins TRBV5-5 to TRBJ1-2; maybe TRBD1 (5 bases). The CDR3 has 15 amino acids. Trimming took 0 bases from V and 0 from J, leaving 9 bases between them. CDR1 SGHKS and CDR2 YYEKEE come from the germline V gene (reference sequence). Written as DNA, the CDR3 is TGTGCCAGCAGCTTGGAGTTAGGGGCTAACTATGGCTACACCTTC. Its translation is CASSLELGANYGYTF.

CDR3 sequence: CASSLEFGGDGYTF. The CDR3 DNA follows: TGTGCCAGCAGCTTGGAATTTGGGGGCGATGGCTACACCTTC. This chain uses TRBV5-4 with TRBJ1-2; the D gene is possibly TRBD1 (6 bases). V gave up 0 bases and J gave up 6 bases, with 12 bases separating them. The CDR3 has 14 residues. Looked up from germline, CDR1 is SGHNT and CDR2 is YYREEE (reference sequence).